This is a list of T cell receptor beta chains from one sample in a study of blood T cell repertoires in COVID-19. Libraries were prepared by immunoSEQ multiplex PCR; TCRdb keeps only in-frame clonotypes and omits some of them. The sample lists tens of thousands of clones; approximately 80% were seen once. The sample was peripheral blood. The receptors come from a man older than 75 with active or convalescent COVID-19. The conserved cysteine and the conserved F or W are not part of the CDR3 here. D genes are given only for firm matches.

j_call v_call d_call cdr3_aa
TRBJ2-2 TRBV27 . ASSLHSQFTGELF
TRBJ1-2 TRBV7-2 . ASSLGGAYGYT
TRBJ1-1 TRBV14 . ASSTRLQGQNTEAF
TRBJ1-4 TRBV4-3 . ASSQDRLGGVEKLF
TRBJ1-4 TRBV29-1 . SVTVVEKLF
TRBJ2-1 TRBV5-1 TRBD1 ASSLRDRGPYNEQF
TRBJ1-2 TRBV6-5 . ASSRISLGNYGYT
TRBJ2-3 TRBV4-1 . ASSQMGDYTDTQY
TRBJ2-1 TRBV25-1 TRBD2 ASSESSGRSDEQF
TRBJ1-2 TRBV7-2 TRBD1 ASSLQGDRGGYGYT
TRBJ1-2 TRBV4-1 TRBD1 ASSQGDSSSRYGYT
TRBJ1-3 TRBV10-2 . ASSTEGGNTIY
TRBJ1-6 TRBV5-1 . ASSLVRARNSPLH
TRBJ1-5 TRBV19 . ASIRSFGQRIYQPQH
TRBJ2-1 TRBV10-2 . ASSGTWYEQF
TRBJ2-1 TRBV7-2 . ASSPGFGWGAYNEQF
TRBJ1-2 TRBV3-1/TRBV3-2 . ASSFAQRDTYGYT
TRBJ2-5 TRBV2 TRBD1 ASRGTGVGQETQY
TRBJ2-5 TRBV6-1 . ASSEARQWVQY
TRBJ2-7 TRBV19 . ASSIGGGSYEQY
TRBJ1-1 TRBV5-1 . ASSLRTGSESEAF
TRBJ2-7 TRBV2 . ASSAEGYEQY
TRBJ1-5 TRBV21-1 . ASSHCQNNQPQH
TRBJ2-7 TRBV7-2 . ASSPEGGIPPYEQY
TRBJ1-6 TRBV7-9 . ASSQDSRVNSPLH
TRBJ2-7 TRBV5-6 . ASSDRFHLFYEQY
TRBJ1-1 TRBV6-5 TRBD1 ASGAGGFDTEAF
TRBJ2-3 TRBV7-9 TRBD2 ASSYPGLAGAGTDTQY
TRBJ2-3 TRBV5-1 . ASSPRVTDTQY
TRBJ1-2 TRBV6-1 TRBD1 ASSSRTGVRYT
TRBJ1-4 TRBV19 . ASSIVRGGEKLF